The 32 T cell receptor beta chains given below trace back to one sample, sequenced in a study of Ad26.COV2.S vaccination and SARS-CoV-2 variants. Measured with immunoSEQ multiplex PCR; TCRdb has only the in-frame clones, and not every one. The sample yields approximately 450,000 clones, around 90% seen once. The treatment is: about 20 received Ad26.COV2.S at low or high dose, single or two shots; 5 received placebo; per-sample allocation not given. It was on day 63 after the first vaccine or placebo injection that samples were taken. Sequenced material: peripheral blood, taken in a trial of Ad26.COV2.S vaccine versus placebo. These TCRs come from a person between 18 and 59 years old who received the Ad26.COV2.S COVID-19 vaccine or a placebo.

The chain combines TRBV4-3 with TRBJ1-5; D is perhaps TRBD1 (6 bases). The V end was cut by 4 bases, the J end by 0 bases, with 19 bases between. CDR1 LGHNA and CDR2 YSLEER come from the germline V gene. The CDR3 is 18 residues long. As DNA, the CDR3 is TGCGCCAGCAGCCCTTGGACAGCCGGACCTAATAGCAATCAGCCCCAGCATTTT. This codes for CASSPWTAGPNSNQPQHF.

For the CDR3, the DNA is TGTGCCAGCAGCTTAGTACTAGCGGGAGCATCGGGTGAGACCCAGTACTTC. Residues: CASSLVLAGASGETQYF. The chain uses TRBV7-6 and TRBJ2-5, with 11 bases aligning to TRBD2. CDR3 length equals 17 residues. Germline CDR1 is SGHVS and CDR2 is FNYEAQ. Trimming removed 1 base from V and 5 bases from J; junction bases left unmatched: 9. The full variable domain, rest sourced from reference TRBV7-6 and TRBJ2-5, is GAGVSQSPRYKVTKRGQDVALRCDPISGHVSLYWYRQALGQGPEFLTYFNYEAQQDKSGLPNDRFSAERPEGSISTLTIQRTEQRDSAMYRCASSLVLAGASGETQYFGPGTRLLVL.

This clone was counted between two and nine times. The J gene is TRBJ1-6, the V gene TRBV3-1 (or the pseudogene TRBV3-2), with no clear D. Germline V CDR1 and CDR2: LGHDT, YNNKEL (reference sequence). CDR3 length equals 17 residues. Trimming stripped 4 bases from V and 7 bases from J, with 20 bases between. The CDR3 bases are TGTGCCAGCAGCCCACGGACCCACGGAGTCGGAAATTCACCCCTCCACTTT. Translated: CASSPRTHGVGNSPLHF.

The CDR3 is CSVRLAEGYNEQFF. In DNA form, the CDR3 reads TGCAGCGTTCGACTAGCGGAGGGGTACAATGAGCAGTTCTTC. The chain has TRBV29-1 and TRBJ2-1; 9 nucleotides align to TRBD2. Per germline, CDR1 SQVTM and CDR2 ANQGSEA. CDR3 size: 14 residues. The trim removed 5 bases at V and 4 bases at J, leaving 6 bases unmatched.

This clone has just one count. V gene TRBV28 combines with J gene TRBJ1-2; possible D gene TRBD1, 6 bases. There are 16 residues in the CDR3. The V and J ends lost 2 bases and 4 bases respectively, with 17 bases between them. Germline V gives CDR1 MDHEN, CDR2 SYDVKM. The CDR3 DNA reads as TGTGCCAGCAGTTTACGGGGGCAAGCCTTTTTCTATGGCTACACCTTC. As protein: CASSLRGQAFFYGYTF.

For this clone: Because the CDR3's place on the DNA is in doubt, the DNA is left out and the CDR3 is given as listed by TCRdb. The chain combines TRBV6-6 with TRBJ2-7. Germline V gene lookup returns CDR1 MNHNY and CDR2 SVGAGI (reference sequence). The CDR3 spans 14 residues, counting both ends. CDR3 loop: CASSSGAHWNEQYF.

CDR3 loop: CASSEDLQGEYNEQFF. The CDR3 DNA is TGTGCCAGCAGTGAGGATCTACAGGGGGAATACAATGAGCAGTTCTTC. The chain combines TRBV13 with TRBJ2-1; TRBD1 matches 8 bases. V lost 6 bases, J lost 4 bases, and 11 bases stayed unmatched. The CDR3 has 16 amino acids. Germline assignment: CDR1 PRHDT and CDR2 FYEKMQ (reference sequence). The full variable domain, completed using reference TRBV13 and TRBJ2-1, is AAGVIQSPRHLIKEKRETATLKCYPIPRHDTVYWYQQGPGQDPQFLISFYEKMQSDKGSIPDRFSAQQFSDYHSELNMSSLELGDSALYFCASSEDLQGEYNEQFFGPGTRLTVL.

The V gene is TRBV24-1, the J gene TRBJ2-3; D is undetermined. The V gene's germline CDR1 is KGHDR and CDR2 SFDVKD. The V and J ends lost 6 bases and 6 bases respectively, with 6 bases between them. This CDR3 region has 11 residues. The CDR3 DNA reads TGTGCCACCAGTAAAGGGGATACGCAGTATTTT. The encoded protein is CATSKGDTQYF.

V usage is TRBV7-9 and J usage is TRBJ1-1; no clear D. This CDR3 region has 15 residues. Trimming shortened V by 6 bases and J by 0 bases, and 14 bases separated the two germline ends. Germline CDR1 SEHNR, CDR2 FQNEAQ (reference sequence). The CDR3 loop is CASRGLDRLNTEAFF. CDR3 bases: TGTGCCAGCAGAGGCCTGGACCGCTTGAACACTGAAGCTTTCTTT. The whole variable domain, filled in from reference TRBV7-9 and TRBJ1-1, reads DTGVSQNPRHKITKRGQNVTFRCDPISEHNRLYWYRQTLGQGPEFLTYFQNEAQLEKSRLLSDRFSAERPKGSFSTLEIQRTEQGDSAMYLCASRGLDRLNTEAFFGQGTRLTVV.

The chain is built from TRBV19 and TRBJ2-7; 8 nucleotides agree with TRBD1. The CDR3 consists of 14 residues. The V gene's germline CDR1 is LNHDA and CDR2 SQIVND (reference sequence). The V segment lost 6 bases and the J segment 2 bases; nucleotides outside the gene matches: 6. DNA of the CDR3: TGTGCCAGTAGAAAGGGACAGGAAACCTACGAGCAGTACTTC. Translating gives CASRKGQETYEQYF.

This chain connects TRBV7-9 to TRBJ2-1; D uncertain. CDR3 length: 16 residues. From germline, CDR1 is SEHNR and CDR2 FQNEAQ (reference sequence). V shed 1 base and J shed 8 bases, with 18 bases lying between them. CDR3 in amino acids: CASSLGRPNPIDEQFF. CDR3 bases: TGTGCCAGCAGCTTAGGTCGCCCCAACCCCATCGATGAGCAGTTCTTC.

V gene TRBV7-2 combines with J gene TRBJ2-6, with D perhaps matching TRBD2 (5 bases). From germline, CDR1 is SGHTA and CDR2 FQGNSA. This CDR3 is 16 amino acids long. Trimming cost V 5 bases and J 3 bases, with 14 bases left between them. The CDR3 loop reads CASSRRGSGGANVLTF. The CDR3 coding sequence is TGTGCCAGCAGCAGACGGGGATCTGGTGGGGCCAACGTCCTGACTTTC.

V and J are TRBV7-9 and TRBJ2-5; D may be TRBD2 (5 bases). Germline V gene data show CDR1 as SEHNR and CDR2 as FQNEAQ (reference sequence). Trimming removed 1 base at V and 5 bases at J, with 20 bases between. The CDR3 is made up of 17 amino acids. CDR3 sequence: CASSLDVSGPQGETQYF. The CDR3 bases are TGTGCCAGCAGCTTAGATGTCAGCGGCCCTCAAGGGGAGACCCAGTACTTC.

CDR3 amino acids: CASSFSGTYEQYF. DNA for the CDR3: TGTGCCAGCAGCTTTTCGGGGACCTACGAGCAGTACTTC. The genes are TRBV5-6 and TRBJ2-7; a weak D match, TRBD2 (5 bases). CDR3 length equals 13 residues. Trimming removed 2 bases at V and 2 bases at J, with 8 bases between. Per germline, CDR1 SGHDT and CDR2 YYEEEE.

The chain combines TRBV9 with TRBJ2-1; TRBD2 might be the D (5 bases). The germline CDR1 and CDR2 sequences are SGDLS and YYNGEE. The V gene lost 1 base and the J gene lost 4 bases, with 12 bases spanning the gap. The CDR3 contains 15 residues. CDR3 loop: CASSVTKAAYNEQFF. The CDR3 DNA is TGTGCCAGCAGCGTAACAAAAGCGGCTTACAATGAGCAGTTCTTC.

The gene calls are TRBV29-1 and TRBJ1-1, with TRBD1 matching over 7 bases. Looked up from germline, CDR1 is SQVTM and CDR2 is ANQGSEA. The CDR3 sequence is 14 residues long. V shed 2 bases, J shed 5 bases, and the junction held 8 bases outside the gene matches. CDR3 nucleotides: TGCAGCGTTGAAAACAGGGGATTGAGGACTGAAGCTTTCTTT. Its protein product is CSVENRGLRTEAFF.

This chain joins TRBV9 and TRBJ2-2, with 7 bases lining up with TRBD2. The CDR3 spans 15 residues. V lost 0 bases and J lost 5; bases outside the gene matches: 4. Germline CDR1 and CDR2: SGDLS and YYNGEE. CDR3 amino acids: CASSVGLAETGELFF. The CDR3 DNA sequence: TGTGCCAGCAGCGTAGGACTAGCAGAGACCGGGGAGCTGTTTTTT.

The CDR3, as DNA: TGTGCCAGCAGTTTTGGGGAGGACTACGAGCAGTACTTC. Protein product: CASSFGEDYEQYF. The chain links TRBV27 to TRBJ2-7, with a possible D match to TRBD2 (6 bases). The CDR3 consists of 13 residues. Germline CDR1 reads MNHEY; CDR2 reads SMNVEV (reference sequence). V lost 3 bases to trimming and J lost 3 bases, with 9 bases between them.

This chain uses TRBV20-1 with TRBJ2-1; 8 positions agree with TRBD1. Trimming removed 6 bases from V and 10 bases from J; junction bases left unmatched: 2. Looked up from germline, CDR1 is DFQATT and CDR2 is SNEGSKA (reference sequence). The CDR3 sequence is 10 residues long. The CDR3 nucleotides read TGCAGTGCATACAGGGGGGAGCAGTTCTTC. Its protein product is CSAYRGEQFF.

The gene calls are TRBV12-3 or TRBV12-4 and TRBJ2-3; D gene ambiguous. V was clipped by 5 bases and J by 5 bases, with 11 bases between them. CDR3 length: 13 amino acids. The CDR3: CASSPAKVDTQYF. The CDR3 coding sequence is TGTGCCAGCAGTCCCGCAAAGGTAGATACGCAGTATTTT.

This clone was recorded once. The chain links TRBV3-1 (or the pseudogene TRBV3-2) to TRBJ2-7; a weak D match, TRBD2 (5 bases). This CDR3 has 16 residues. The ends were cut back, 3 bases at V and 3 bases at J, with 18 bases in the middle. The germline gives CDR1 LGHDT, CDR2 YNNKEL (reference sequence). The CDR3 spells CASSQNHNSRGYEQYF. The CDR3 nucleotides are TGTGCCAGCAGCCAGAATCATAACTCCCGGGGCTACGAGCAGTACTTC.

The V gene is TRBV6-7, the J gene TRBJ1-2, with a weak D call TRBD1 (6 bases). TRBV6-7 belongs to the ORF category, with a function that is uncertain. CDR3 length: 16 amino acids. V lost 6 bases to trimming and J lost 2 bases, with 19 bases between them. This chain's CDR3 is CASSRGTPGPNYGYTF. DNA of the CDR3: TGTGCCAGCAGCCGCGGGACACCGGGACCGAACTATGGCTACACCTTC.

The gene calls are TRBV21-1 and TRBJ2-7; the table names TRBD2, a call not compared with the DNA. TRBV21-1 is deemed a pseudogene. This CDR3 is built from 17 residues. CDR3 region: CASSKDPGGPRSYEQYF. CDR3 DNA sequence: TGTGCCAGCAGCAAAGACCCGGGAGGGCCCCGATCCTACGAGCAGTACTTC.

The chain is built from TRBV4-2 and TRBJ2-1; TRBD2 agrees at 9 bases. The CDR3 is 15 residues long. The trim removed 4 bases at V and 6 bases at J, leaving 7 bases unmatched. CDR1 is LGHNA and CDR2 is YNFKEQ in the germline V gene. The CDR3 region is CASSLRSGSPNEQFF. The CDR3, as DNA: TGTGCCAGCAGCCTCCGTAGCGGGAGCCCCAATGAGCAGTTCTTC.

The V gene is TRBV9, the J gene TRBJ2-5; 9 bases agree with TRBD2. Looked up from germline, CDR1 is SGDLS and CDR2 is YYNGEE. The CDR3 consists of 17 residues. V shed 0 bases, J shed 9 bases, and the junction held 15 bases outside the gene matches. CDR3 DNA: TGTGCCAGCAGCGTAGCTCCCCAGGCTAGCGGGGAGGCGCCCCAGTACTTC. Residues: CASSVAPQASGEAPQYF.

This rearrangement joins TRBV10-3 to TRBJ2-1; 7 nucleotides match TRBD2. Unmatched junction bases numbered 5, after V lost 3 bases and J lost 0 bases. This CDR3 is 16 amino acids long. CDR1 is ENHRY, CDR2 SYGVKD, per germline. The CDR3: CAISEGEGSSYNEQFF. CDR3 nucleotides: TGTGCCATCAGTGAAGGGGAGGGCAGCTCCTACAATGAGCAGTTCTTC.

V is TRBV25-1 and J is TRBJ1-6; no definite D call. V was trimmed by 1 base and J by 10 bases, leaving 8 bases between them. The CDR3 contains 13 residues. Germline CDR1 and CDR2: MGHDK and SYGVNS. Here the CDR3 DNA reads TGTGCCAGCAGTGAATTGGCGGGATCACCCCTCCACTTT. Protein product: CASSELAGSPLHF.

This clone appeared a single time. The chain is built from TRBV19 and TRBJ1-2; a weak D match, TRBD1 (5 bases). The germline V gene encodes CDR1 LNHDA and CDR2 SQIVND (reference sequence). Trimming took 7 bases from V and 4 from J, leaving 13 bases between them. CDR3 length: 13 amino acids. In nucleotides, the CDR3 is TGTGCCAGTACCAAGGACAATCGCTATGGCTACACCTTC. This gives the protein CASTKDNRYGYTF. Based on the CDR3 plus reference TRBV19 and TRBJ1-2, the full variable domain is DGGITQSPKYLFRKEGQNVTLSCEQNLNHDAMYWYRQDPGQGLRLIYYSQIVNDFQKGDIAEGYSVSREKKESFPLTVTSAQKNPTAFYLCASTKDNRYGYTFGSGTRLTVV.

This clone was seen just once. This rearrangement joins TRBV27 to TRBJ2-1, with 9 bases aligning to TRBD1. Germline lookup yields CDR1 MNHEY and CDR2 SMNVEV (reference sequence). This CDR3 contains 15 residues. The J segment lost 2 bases and the V segment lost 3 bases, leaving 2 bases of the junction unmatched. Written as DNA, the CDR3 is TGTGCCAGCAGTTTTGGACAGGGGCCCTACAATGAGCAGTTCTTC. Residues: CASSFGQGPYNEQFF.

The rearrangement links TRBV7-8 to TRBJ2-7; TRBD2 matches 9 bases. CDR1 SGHVS and CDR2 FQNEAQ come from the germline V gene. This CDR3 comprises 15 residues. Trimming at V came to 5 bases and at J to 2 bases, leaving 7 bases not matched to a gene. Here the CDR3 DNA reads TGTGCCAGCAGCGCGGTTAGCGGGGGTGCCTACGAGCAGTACTTC. This encodes CASSAVSGGAYEQYF.

This chain joins TRBV6-2 or TRBV6-3 and TRBJ2-7, with D possibly being TRBD1 (6 bases). This CDR3 spans 15 amino acids. Germline lookup yields CDR1 MNHEY and CDR2 SVGEGT. V was cut by 6 bases and J by 4 bases, with 19 bases left in between. CDR3 amino acids: CASSLPRGQDYEQYF. CDR3 sequence (DNA): TGTGCCAGCAGCCTCCCCCGGGGACAAGATTACGAGCAGTACTTC.

As regards this clone: This same CDR3 is encoded by further DNA sequences in the sample. The genes are TRBV9 and TRBJ2-7, with D uncertain. There are 14 residues in the CDR3. Trimming took 0 bases from V and 0 from J, leaving 7 bases between them. Germline CDR1 is SGDLS and CDR2 is YYNGEE. The CDR3 loop is CASSVGSSSYEQYF. The CDR3 DNA reads TGTGCCAGCAGCGTAGGGAGTAGCTCCTACGAGCAGTACTTC.